Shown below are 14 T cell receptor beta chains from a single sample sequenced in a study of cytomegalovirus exposure and HLA in healthy donors. PCR amplification relied on 60 Vbeta primers (plus 13 Jbeta primers). Assay: immunoSEQ multiplex PCR; the TCRdb copy retains only in-frame clones and omits some. Among around 90,000 clones listed, about 85% were seen once. Sample: PBMCs. Receptor source: a middle-aged man in good health and CMV-seropositive.

This chain uses TRBV28 with TRBJ1-4, with D possibly being TRBD1 (5 bases). The germline V gene has CDR1 MDHEN and CDR2 SYDVKM. The CDR3 is made up of 16 amino acids. V was clipped by 7 bases and J by 6 bases, with 21 bases between them. CDR3 bases: TGTGCCAGCAAACCCACTTGGGGCGGGGCGTATGAAAAACTGTTTTTT. Its protein is CASKPTWGGAYEKLFF.

This chain joins TRBV18 and TRBJ2-7, with D possibly being TRBD2 (6 bases). There are 15 residues in the CDR3. The V end was cut by 3 bases, the J end by 2 bases, with 14 bases between. Germline V lookup: CDR1 KGHSH, CDR2 LQKENI. CDR3 sequence: CASSPGRERTYEQYF. In DNA form, the CDR3 reads TGTGCCAGCTCACCTGGGCGGGAAAGGACCTACGAGCAGTACTTC.

The sample holds a few counts of this clone. This chain uses TRBV6-5 with TRBJ1-1; 9 bases are shared with TRBD1. This CDR3 has 14 amino acids. Per germline, CDR1 MNHEY and CDR2 SVGAGI. V lost 6 bases and J lost 4; bases outside the gene matches: 6. As DNA, the CDR3 is TGTGCCAGCAGGAAGGACAGGGGACTCACTGAAGCTTTCTTT. It yields the protein CASRKDRGLTEAFF.

V is TRBV7-2 and J is TRBJ2-7; weak D call: TRBD2 (7 bases). V dropped 1 base and J dropped 3 bases, with 13 bases sitting between them. The CDR3 is 15 residues long. Germline V gene data show CDR1 as SGHTA and CDR2 as FQGNSA. The CDR3 bases are TGTGCCAGCAGCTTAGTAAGCGGGGACATCTACGAGCAGTACTTC. Protein: CASSLVSGDIYEQYF.

The V gene is TRBV30, the J gene TRBJ1-6; 7 bases are a match to TRBD1. The CDR3 totals 15 residues. V shed 2 bases, J shed 6 bases, and the junction held 7 bases outside the gene matches. CDR1 and CDR2 (germline): GTSNPN, SVGIG (reference sequence). CDR3 sequence reads: CAWSKGTVPNSPLHF. Here the CDR3 DNA reads TGTGCCTGGAGTAAGGGGACAGTGCCTAATTCACCCCTCCACTTT.

This clone was detected once. The chain couples TRBV7-2 to TRBJ2-5; 9 bases line up with TRBD1. Unmatched junction bases numbered 5, after V lost 5 bases and J lost 4 bases. The germline CDR1 and CDR2 sequences are SGHTA and FQGNSA. The CDR3 runs to 14 residues. CDR3 loop: CASSPGQGGETQYF. As DNA, the CDR3 is TGTGCCAGCAGCCCGGGACAGGGAGGAGAGACCCAGTACTTC.

In DNA, the CDR3 is TGTGCCAGCAGCCGGGACAGGGCTAGCAATCAGCCCCAGCATTTT. Protein: CASSRDRASNQPQHF. The gene calls are TRBV5-6 and TRBJ1-5; TRBD1 aligns across 9 bases. The CDR3 spans 15 residues. With 4 bases clipped from V and 0 bases from J, the junction kept 2 bases outside the gene matches. The germline CDR1 and CDR2 sequences are SGHDT and YYEEEE. Full variable domain (outside the CDR3, taken from reference TRBV5-6 and TRBJ1-5): DAGVTQSPTHLIKTRGQQVTLRCSPKSGHDTVSWYQQALGQGPQFIFQYYEEEERQRGNFPDRFSGHQFPNYSSELNVNALLLGDSALYLCASSRDRASNQPQHFGDGTRLSIL.

J is TRBJ1-6 and V is TRBV27, with 11 bases fitting TRBD1. The V and J ends lost 1 base and 8 bases, in that order; junction bases with no gene match: 1. The CDR3 runs 15 residues. Germline V gives CDR1 MNHEY, CDR2 SMNVEV (reference sequence). CDR3 residues: CASSLWTGGDSPLHF. In DNA, the CDR3 is TGTGCCAGCAGTTTATGGACAGGGGGCGATTCACCCCTCCACTTT.

This chain links TRBV5-1 with TRBJ2-1, with 11 nucleotides matching TRBD2. With 6 bases clipped from V and 4 bases from J, the junction kept 3 bases outside the gene matches. Germline V gene sequence: CDR1 SGHRS, CDR2 YFSETQ. The CDR3 covers 14 residues. CDR3 residues: CASTRLAGYNEQFF. DNA of the CDR3: TGCGCCAGCACCCGACTAGCGGGGTACAATGAGCAGTTCTTC.

This chain links TRBV11-2 with TRBJ2-1; 7 nucleotides match TRBD2. Germline lookup yields CDR1 SGHAT and CDR2 FQNNGV. Trimming removed 5 bases from V and 0 bases from J; junction bases left unmatched: 4. The CDR3 has 15 amino acids. The CDR3, as DNA: TGTGCCAGCAGCCTCGGGGGGAGCTCCTACAATGAGCAGTTCTTC. Translation: CASSLGGSSYNEQFF. Variable domain in full (rest from reference TRBV11-2 and TRBJ2-1): EAGVAQSPRYKIIEKRQSVAFWCNPISGHATLYWYQQILGQGPKLLIQFQNNGVVDDSQLPKDRFSAERLKGVDSTLKIQPAKLEDSAVYLCASSLGGSSYNEQFFGPGTRLTVL.

The chain uses TRBV7-8 and TRBJ1-6; 9 positions agree with TRBD1. The CDR3 is 15 amino acids. Looked up from germline, CDR1 is SGHVS and CDR2 is FQNEAQ. V dropped 5 bases and J dropped 4; count of bases not matched to a gene: 3. CDR3 sequence reads: CASSPGQGYNSPLHF. Here the CDR3 DNA reads TGTGCCAGCAGCCCTGGACAGGGGTATAATTCACCCCTCCACTTT.

The chain employs TRBV16 and TRBJ1-2; 12 nucleotides match TRBD1. Germline CDR1 KGHSY, CDR2 FQNENV. The CDR3 length is 15 residues. With V trimmed by 1 base and J by 12 bases, 9 bases remained unmatched. CDR3 amino acids: CASSQLSTGTGGHTF. The CDR3, as DNA: TGTGCCAGCAGCCAATTATCCACGGGGACAGGGGGCCACACCTTC.

This chain joins TRBV5-4 and TRBJ2-3, with 11 bases lining up with TRBD2. The germline V gene encodes CDR1 SGHNT and CDR2 YYREEE (reference sequence). With V trimmed by 4 bases and J by 4 bases, 11 bases remained unmatched. The CDR3 spans 17 residues. The CDR3 region is CASSGRRSGGAPDTQYF. The CDR3 DNA is TGTGCCAGCAGCGGAAGGCGTAGCGGGGGGGCCCCAGATACGCAGTATTTT.

V gene TRBV5-1 combines with J gene TRBJ2-2, with D possibly being TRBD2 (6 bases). CDR3 length: 14 amino acids. V was clipped by 6 bases and J by 0 bases, with 9 bases between them. Germline values: CDR1 SGHRS, CDR2 YFSETQ. The CDR3 here is CASTLAANTGELFF. CDR3 nucleotides: TGCGCCAGCACCTTAGCGGCGAACACCGGGGAGCTGTTTTTT.